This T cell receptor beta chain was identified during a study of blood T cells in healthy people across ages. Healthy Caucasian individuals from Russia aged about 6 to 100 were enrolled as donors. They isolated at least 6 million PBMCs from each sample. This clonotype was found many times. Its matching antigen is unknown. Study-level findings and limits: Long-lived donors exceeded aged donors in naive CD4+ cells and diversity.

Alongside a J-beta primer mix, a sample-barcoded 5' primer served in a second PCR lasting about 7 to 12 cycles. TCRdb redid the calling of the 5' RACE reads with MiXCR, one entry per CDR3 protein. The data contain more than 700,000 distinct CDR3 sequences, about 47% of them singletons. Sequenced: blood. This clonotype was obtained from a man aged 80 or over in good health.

The CDR3 spells CASSPPGAGGREQYF. DNA for the CDR3: TGTGCCAGCAGCCCCCCCGGGGCGGGAGGGCGAGAGCAGTACTTC. The chain uses TRBV13 and TRBJ2-7; 9 bases align to TRBD2. V gave up 5 bases and J gave up 7 bases; unmatched junction bases: 12. CDR1 PRHDT and CDR2 FYEKMQ come from the germline V gene (reference sequence). CDR3 length: 15 residues. Variable domain in full (rest from reference TRBV13 and TRBJ2-7): AAGVIQSPRHLIKEKRETATLKCYPIPRHDTVYWYQQGPGQDPQFLISFYEKMQSDKGSIPDRFSAQQFSDYHSELNMSSLELGDSALYFCASSPPGAGGREQYFGPGTRLTVT.